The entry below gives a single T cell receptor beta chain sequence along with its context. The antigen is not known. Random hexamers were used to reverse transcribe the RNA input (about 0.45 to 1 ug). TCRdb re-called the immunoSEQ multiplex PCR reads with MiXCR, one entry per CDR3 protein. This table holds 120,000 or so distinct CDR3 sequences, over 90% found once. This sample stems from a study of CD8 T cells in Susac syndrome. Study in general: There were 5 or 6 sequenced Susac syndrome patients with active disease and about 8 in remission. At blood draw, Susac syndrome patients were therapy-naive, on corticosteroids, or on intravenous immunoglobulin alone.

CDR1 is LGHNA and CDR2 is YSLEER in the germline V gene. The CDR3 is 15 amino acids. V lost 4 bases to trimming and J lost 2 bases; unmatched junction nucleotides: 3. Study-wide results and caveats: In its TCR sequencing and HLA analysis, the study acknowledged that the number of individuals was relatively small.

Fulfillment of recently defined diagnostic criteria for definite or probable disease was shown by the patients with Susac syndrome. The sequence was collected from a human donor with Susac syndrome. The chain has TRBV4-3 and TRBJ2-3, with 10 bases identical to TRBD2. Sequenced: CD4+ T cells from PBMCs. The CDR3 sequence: CASSRGTSDTDTQYF. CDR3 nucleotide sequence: TGCGCCAGCAGCCGAGGGACTAGCGACACAGATACGCAGTATTTT.